These 10 T cell receptor beta chains were all obtained from the same sample, sequenced in a study of cytomegalovirus exposure and HLA in healthy donors. The PCR ran on 60 Vbeta and 13 Jbeta primers. TCRdb keeps only in-frame clones here, not all; method: immunoSEQ multiplex PCR. The sample includes roughly 100,000 clones, around four fifths of them seen just once. The sequenced sample consisted of PBMCs. Every receptor here comes from a man in his forties in good health and CMV-seronegative.

The V and J genes are TRBV19 and TRBJ1-1, with D perhaps TRBD1 (5 bases). Deletions cut 6 bases from V and 3 bases from J, with 14 bases between. CDR3 size: 14 residues. Germline loops: CDR1 LNHDA, CDR2 SQIVND (reference sequence). The CDR3 sequence is CASSYRGGDTEAFF. In DNA, the CDR3 is TGTGCCAGTAGCTACCGGGGGGGAGACACTGAAGCTTTCTTT.

The genes are TRBV7-6 and TRBJ2-3, with TRBD1 as a possible D gene (6 bases). CDR1 is SGHVS and CDR2 is FNYEAQ in the germline V gene. The CDR3 runs 16 residues. Trimming pared 5 bases from V and 2 bases from J, leaving 17 bases between. The DNA of the CDR3 is TGTGCCAGCAGCCCCACCGGACAGATCACCACAGATACGCAGTATTTT. This gives the protein CASSPTGQITTDTQYF.

This clone was seen only once. V usage is TRBV9 and J usage is TRBJ2-6, with D unresolved. Trimming took 2 bases from V and 0 from J, leaving 15 bases between them. The CDR3 runs to 18 residues. Germline V gives CDR1 SGDLS, CDR2 YYNGEE. Here the CDR3 reads CASSVSRSVSSGANVLTF. The DNA of the CDR3 is TGTGCCAGCAGCGTGAGCAGGTCCGTCAGCTCTGGGGCCAACGTCCTGACTTTC.

This clone appeared once. The chain recombines TRBV29-1 with TRBJ1-6; a weak D match, TRBD1 (5 bases). This CDR3 has 14 amino acids. V lost 6 bases to trimming and J lost 8 bases, with 17 bases between them. Germline V gene sequence: CDR1 SQVTM, CDR2 ANQGSEA. CDR3 region: CSVGWAGKDSPLHF. In nucleotides, the CDR3 is TGCAGCGTCGGGTGGGCAGGGAAGGATTCACCCCTCCACTTT.

The CDR3 DNA reads TGTGCCACCCGGGGGGGCCCCGGGGGAAACACTGAAGCTTTCTTT. It specifies CATRGGPGGNTEAFF. The chain uses TRBV11-1 and TRBJ1-1; D is possibly TRBD1 (6 bases). Germline V CDR1 and CDR2: SGHAT, FQDESV (reference sequence). Trimming shortened V by 10 bases and J by 2 bases, and 20 bases separated the two germline ends. The CDR3 is 15 amino acids.

This chain connects TRBV5-1 to TRBJ2-2; D is ambiguous. V dropped 2 bases and J dropped 0 bases, with 11 bases sitting between them. CDR1 is SGHRS and CDR2 is YFSETQ in the germline V gene. This CDR3 spans 16 amino acids. CDR3 sequence: CASSLRVDPNTGELFF. DNA for the CDR3: TGCGCCAGCAGCTTACGGGTCGACCCGAACACCGGGGAGCTGTTTTTT. Full variable domain (rest looked up from reference TRBV5-1 and TRBJ2-2): KAGVTQTPRYLIKTRGQQVTLSCSPISGHRSVSWYQQTPGQGLQFLFEYFSETQRNKGNFPGRFSGRQFSNSRSEMNVSTLELGDSALYLCASSLRVDPNTGELFFGEGSRLTVL.

The chain has TRBV5-8 and TRBJ2-5; D gene unclear. Gene TRBJ2-7 matches the end of the DNA better, so the J call may be wrong. From germline, CDR1 is SGHTS and CDR2 YDEGEE. This CDR3 comprises 15 residues. The chain's CDR3 is CASSLIRDNSYEQYF. The CDR3 nucleotides read TGTGCCAGCAGCCTAATCCGCGACAACTCCTACGAGCAGTACTTC.

The rearrangement links TRBV28 to TRBJ1-1, with 7 bases lining up with TRBD1. This CDR3 has 14 amino acids. V lost 6 bases to trimming and J lost 1 base; unmatched junction nucleotides: 5. Germline CDR1 is MDHEN and CDR2 is SYDVKM. CDR3 DNA sequence: TGTGCCAGCAGCTTAGACAGGGAGAACACTGAAGCTTTCTTT. Amino acid sequence: CASSLDRENTEAFF.

CDR3: CASHERGVTLADTQYF. The DNA for the CDR3 is TGTGCCAGCCATGAGCGGGGGGTAACTTTGGCAGATACGCAGTATTTT. This chain links TRBV7-8 with TRBJ2-3; TRBD2 matches 9 bases. Germline V gene data show CDR1 as SGHVS and CDR2 as FQNEAQ. CDR3 length: 16 residues. Losses at the gene ends were 8 bases for V and 4 bases for J; bases not matched to a gene: 13. The full variable domain, rest sourced from reference TRBV7-8 and TRBJ2-3, is GAGVSQSPRYKVAKRGQDVALRCDPISGHVSLFWYQQALGQGPEFLTYFQNEAQLDKSGLPSDRFFAERPEGSVSTLKIQRTQQEDSAVYLCASHERGVTLADTQYFGPGTRLTVL.

The chain is built from TRBV6-1 and TRBJ2-1; D might be TRBD2 (5 bases). The V gene lost 11 bases and the J gene lost 10 bases, with 9 bases spanning the gap. CDR1 and CDR2 from the germline V gene are MNHNS and SASEGT. This CDR3 comprises 9 residues. In nucleotides, the CDR3 is TGTGCCGGGGAGACAGAGCAGTTCTTC. This encodes CAGETEQFF.